What follows describes a single TCR beta chain. Its antigen remains unidentified. The sample belongs to a study of cytotoxic CD8 clonotypes in ibrutinib-treated CLL. Looking at the study overall: Patients gave response samples after a median about eleven months of treatment, range 6 to 36.

A 1 in 200,000 to 1 in 1 million T cell depth was the sequencing target. Assay: immunoSEQ multiplex PCR; the TCRdb copy retains only in-frame clones and omits some. The sample holds fewer than 150,000 clones; around 80% are singletons and the top ten take roughly 3.3%. The V segment lost 3 bases and the J segment 4 bases; nucleotides outside the gene matches: 4. The CDR3 contains 14 residues. Germline V gives CDR1 SQVTM, CDR2 ANQGSEA. Findings and caveats of the study: Pretreatment clonality was elevated relative to age-matched healthy donors and paralleled circulating CD8+ T-cell counts. Clonality rose at ibrutinib response, held steady in sustained remission, and fell toward baseline at progression.

This rearrangement joins TRBV29-1 to TRBJ1-3; 9 bases align to TRBD1. The starting material was PBMCs, obtained after 24 months of ibrutinib treatment. This TCR was recovered from a human donor with chronic lymphocytic leukemia. CDR3: CSVDPGTGGNTIYF. In DNA, the CDR3 is TGCAGCGTTGATCCCGGGACAGGGGGAAACACCATATATTTT.